The clone carrying this T cell receptor beta chain was detected only a few times. Its antigen is as yet unknown. This sample stems from a study of STAT3 mutations in large granular lymphocyte leukemia. Study-wide findings and caveats: Samples missed the first appearance of the clone. Persisting codominant clonotypes may have hidden a small pathogenic clone. In about 30% of the 18 patients, new TCR clonotypes emerged after therapy. In T-cell large granular lymphocyte leukemia, about half of patients showed multiple immunodominant subclonotypes.

Each sample's TCRbeta library yielded on average approximately 41,000 productive templates. Data came from immunoSEQ multiplex PCR; TCRdb stores just in-frame clones and leaves some out. The sample contains about 6,000 clones, about a third of which appear only once. The length of the CDR3 is 15 residues. The germline V gene has CDR1 SGHRS and CDR2 YFSETQ. V gave up 4 bases and J gave up 0 bases; unmatched junction bases: 7. Sequencing input: peripheral blood mononuclear cells. The source is a woman in her 40s with T-cell large granular lymphocyte leukemia. Some clones in this sample may be carry-over from other donors' samples. V usage is TRBV5-1 and J usage is TRBJ2-7; 7 bases line up with TRBD1. CDR3 coding DNA: TGCGCCAGCAGCCCCCAAGGGGGCTACTCCTACGAGCAGTACTTC. Translated, it gives CASSPQGGYSYEQYF.